Below, 9 T cell receptor beta chains from the same sample are listed, as sequenced in a study of shared T cell receptors in the human thymus. The table came from immunoSEQ multiplex PCR; TCRdb's copy has only in-frame clones and leaves some out. The sample comprises 640,000 or so clones, more than 70% of which are singletons, and about 0.0094% rests with the top ten. This same sample was also part of a study on human thymus T cells.

The sequenced sample was thymocytes. These receptors all come from a boy younger than two with a congenital heart defect.

The genes are TRBV27 and TRBJ2-1, with TRBD2 matching 10 bases. Trimming removed 5 bases from V and 5 bases from J; junction bases left unmatched: 6. The CDR3 sequence is 15 residues long. Germline assignment: CDR1 MNHEY and CDR2 SMNVEV (reference sequence). CDR3 DNA sequence: TGTGCCAGCAGTGTACTAGCGGGAAGGGACAATGAGCAGTTCTTC. Protein product: CASSVLAGRDNEQFF.

The rearrangement joins TRBV7-9 to TRBJ2-3, with 8 bases lining up with TRBD1. V lost 4 bases and J lost 7; bases outside the gene matches: 7. The CDR3 has 14 residues. The germline V gene has CDR1 SEHNR and CDR2 FQNEAQ (reference sequence). DNA for the CDR3: TGTGCCAGCAGCTCATCGGACAGGGTGTATACGCAGTATTTT. Protein: CASSSSDRVYTQYF.

V gene TRBV7-8 combines with J gene TRBJ2-7; TRBD1 aligns across 7 bases. Germline loops: CDR1 SGHVS, CDR2 FQNEAQ. V was pared by 4 bases and J by 3 bases, with 12 bases of the junction left unmatched. The CDR3 totals 16 residues. CDR3 residues: CASSSATGVFRYEQYF. In DNA, the CDR3 is TGTGCCAGCAGCTCTGCAACAGGGGTCTTTCGCTACGAGCAGTACTTC. The entire variable domain, with the rest obtained from reference TRBV7-8 and TRBJ2-7, is as follows: GAGVSQSPRYKVAKRGQDVALRCDPISGHVSLFWYQQALGQGPEFLTYFQNEAQLDKSGLPSDRFFAERPEGSVSTLKIQRTQQEDSAVYLCASSSATGVFRYEQYFGPGTRLTVT.

The V and J genes are TRBV6-5 and TRBJ2-1, with 7 bases identical to TRBD1. Germline V gives CDR1 MNHEY, CDR2 SVGAGI. This CDR3 region has 14 residues. With 6 bases clipped from V and 4 bases from J, the junction kept 6 bases outside the gene matches. The CDR3 nucleotides are TGTGCCAGCAGCCGGGACAGCATATACAATGAGCAGTTCTTC. As protein: CASSRDSIYNEQFF.

The chain employs TRBV4-1 and TRBJ2-7; perhaps TRBD1 as D (6 bases). V lost 3 bases and J 3 bases, leaving 18 bases between the germline ends. In germline, CDR1 is MGHRA, CDR2 YSYEKL. The CDR3 contains 16 residues. CDR3 bases: TGCGCCAGCAGCCACCTACAGGGTCGGACCCACTACGAGCAGTACTTC. This translates into CASSHLQGRTHYEQYF.

The gene calls are TRBV6-5 and TRBJ2-7, with TRBD2 identical over 9 bases. After removal of 2 bases from V and 0 bases from J, the junction contained 2 bases not matched to a gene. This CDR3 contains 15 residues. CDR1 is MNHEY, CDR2 SVGAGI, per germline. The CDR3 protein is CASSYGSGSSYEQYF. CDR3 DNA sequence: TGTGCCAGCAGTTACGGTAGCGGGAGCTCCTACGAGCAGTACTTC.

The chain uses TRBV4-3 and TRBJ2-2; a possible D gene is TRBD1 (5 bases). The germline V and J ends were trimmed by 3 bases and 7 bases, with 9 bases remaining between them. There are 13 residues in the CDR3. Germline-derived CDR1 and CDR2 are LGHNA and YSLEER. CDR3 in amino acids: CASSQPGYGELFF. The CDR3, as DNA: TGCGCCAGCAGCCAGCCAGGGTACGGGGAGCTGTTTTTT.

The rearrangement links TRBV19 to TRBJ2-2; TRBD1 matches at 9 bases. The CDR3 is 17 amino acids. Germline V gene sequence: CDR1 LNHDA, CDR2 SQIVND (reference sequence). V shed 5 bases and J 7 bases; nucleotides not matched to a gene: 14. Written as DNA, the CDR3 is TGTGCCAGTAGTCTCGCCGGAGTGGACAGGGGAAACGGGGAGCTGTTTTTT. Its protein product is CASSLAGVDRGNGELFF.

The V call is TRBV5-6, the J call TRBJ1-1; maybe TRBD1 (5 bases). Per the germline V gene, CDR1 is SGHDT and CDR2 is YYEEEE. V dropped 7 bases and J dropped 0 bases, with 16 bases sitting between them. This CDR3 spans 15 amino acids. In DNA form, the CDR3 reads TGTGCCAGCGGATCAGGGATGGGGATGAACACTGAAGCTTTCTTT. As protein: CASGSGMGMNTEAFF.